This TCR beta chain was identified during a study of CD8+CD57+ T cells in acquired aplastic anemia (dated by TCRdb to 2017 to 2018). As for the study more broadly: A mean of around 3 ug of DNA, ranging from about 0.19 to 30 ug, was extracted from sorted CD4+ and CD8+ cells. A CD8+CD57+ expansion meant a frequency higher than the mean frequency seen in healthy subjects.

Profiling of TCR beta VDJ combinations and CDR3 sequences used genomic DNA as the template. TCR repertoire sequencing was run on an Illumina HiSeq 2000. The paper's processing steps were these. TRBV/TRBJ rearrangement plots, CDR3 size and DJ length profiles, and Simpson's diversity index were used to evaluate the repertoires. The most abundant DNA sequence in the deep sequencing data was taken as the immunodominant clone. CDR3 amino acid sequences were screened for sharing across subjects and compared with published repertoires and the VDJdb database. TCRdb reprocessed the public reads (quality trimming at Q25 with fastp, clone calling with MiXCR) and kept in-frame beta chains. Rows matching on CDR3 protein sequence are summarized as one entry with the most common DNA and genes. For this entry, the V and J calls and clone size follow TCRdb and not the study's own pipeline. The sample table holds about 170,000 distinct CDR3 sequences, of which under 55% were seen once. The ten largest clones add up to approximately 1% of the sample.

The study at large found these results: Nearly 30 CD8+ CDR3 sequences were found in both patients and controls but appeared to be highly expressed in patients and within the immunodominant clones of the patients. Between patients and healthy controls, no significant difference in CD8+ Simpson's diversity was found (P=0.060).

This clonotype was observed many times. Its antigen is still unknown. No base qualities exist here, and no much larger clone lies one base off it. Flow cytometry had shown CD8+CD57+ cell expansion in the patients selected for sequencing. All patients had severe acquired aplastic anemia diagnosed by International Study of Aplastic Anemia and Agranulocytosis and Camitta criteria. At the time blood was sampled, none of the patients had received any therapy. In the study, sorted CD4+ and CD8+ blood T cells from patients with severe aplastic anemia and from healthy subjects underwent deep sequencing of TCR repertoires. In the USA, patient enrollment took place under clinicaltrials.gov protocols 00001620, 01623167, 00001397, 00071045, 00081523 and 00961064. Ficoll-Paque density gradient centrifugation was used to isolate peripheral blood mononuclear cells. Before DNA extraction, CD4+ and CD8+ T cells were sorted by FACS or by magnetic beads.

The material sequenced was sorted CD4+, CD8+, or CD8+CD57+ T cells (not recorded which) from PBMCs. This TCR came from a human donor with aplastic anemia.

CDR3 sequence: CASSVSYGSQETQYF. The sequenced DNA: TGTGCCAGCAGCGTCTCTTACGGGTCCCAAGAGACCCAGTACTTC. The V gene is TRBV9 and the J gene is TRBJ2-5, with the identity of the D gene unclear. From the cysteine through the phenylalanine, the CDR3 covers 15 amino acids. Just the 45-base CDR3 DNA is kept, in frame starting at base 1. The germline ends are 12 bases apart after V is trimmed by 2 bases and J by 1 base. Reading the germline V gene gives CDR1 SGDLS and CDR2 YYNGEE.